Shown below are 32 T cell receptor beta chains from a single sample sequenced in a study of identical twins. TCRdb re-called the 5' RACE reads with MiXCR, one entry per CDR3 protein. The sample contains about 660,000 distinct CDR3 sequences, less than 10% of which appear only once. The same specimen was also included in a second study, on yellow fever vaccine responses in identical twins.

The sequenced material came from PBMCs. Receptor source: a woman aged 18-35 years in good health.

This sequence joins TRBV20-1 and TRBJ2-7; TRBD2 is a possible D gene (6 bases). Trimming removed 0 bases at V and 4 bases at J, with 19 bases between. CDR3 length: 16 amino acids. From germline, CDR1 is DFQATT and CDR2 SNEGSKA (reference sequence). CDR3 DNA sequence: TGCAGTGCTAGAGAATTGGGGTCTCCGCGGGGTTACGAGCAGTACTTC. It translates to CSARELGSPRGYEQYF.

The table lists this clonotype with a few counts. The V gene is TRBV5-5, the J gene TRBJ2-7; D is unclear. Trimming took off 0 bases at V and 6 bases at J, with 13 bases between the two ends. This CDR3 contains 14 residues. The germline V gene encodes CDR1 SGHKS and CDR2 YYEKEE (reference sequence). For the CDR3, the DNA is TGTGCCAGCAGCTTGGAGACGATTTTGGTCGAGCAGTACTTC. Its translation is CASSLETILVEQYF.

This chain connects TRBV19 to TRBJ2-1, with unresolved D. The CDR3 spans 12 residues. Germline CDR1 reads LNHDA; CDR2 reads SQIVND (reference sequence). Trimming took 1 base from V and 5 from J, leaving 3 bases between them. The CDR3 here is CASSIVNNEQFF. DNA of the CDR3: TGTGCCAGTAGTATAGTGAACAATGAGCAGTTCTTC.

This clonotype occurred many times. The rearrangement links TRBV20-1 to TRBJ2-3, with a possible D match to TRBD2 (6 bases). Germline values: CDR1 DFQATT, CDR2 SNEGSKA (reference sequence). The CDR3 consists of 15 residues. Trimming removed 0 bases at V and 1 base at J, with 11 bases between. The CDR3 DNA sequence: TGCAGTGCTAGAGAACCCGGGGAGGGCACAGATACGCAGTATTTT. Its protein is CSAREPGEGTDTQYF.

This clonotype has at least ten counts. The genes are TRBV5-1 and TRBJ1-5; possibly TRBD1 for D (5 bases). Germline V gene sequence: CDR1 SGHRS, CDR2 YFSETQ. Trimming shortened V by 5 bases and J by 6 bases, and 21 bases separated the two germline ends. CDR3 size: 16 residues. CDR3: CASRPDGGSAGQPQHF. The DNA for the CDR3 is TGCGCCAGCAGACCGGATGGGGGTTCGGCAGGTCAGCCCCAGCATTTT.

CDR3 sequence: CASSSRDRVWNEQFF. The CDR3 DNA reads as TGTGCCAGCAGCTCCCGGGACAGGGTATGGAATGAGCAGTTCTTC. V is TRBV3-1 and J is TRBJ2-1, with 9 bases fitting TRBD1. Germline lookup yields CDR1 LGHDT and CDR2 YNNKEL (reference sequence). V dropped 5 bases and J dropped 7; count of bases not matched to a gene: 9. The length of the CDR3 is 15 residues.

This clonotype was seen more than once but under ten times. CDR3 nucleotide sequence: TGTGCCAGCAGTGAATGGGGGACTGAAGCTTTCTTT. Its protein is CASSEWGTEAFF. The V gene is TRBV6-1, the J gene TRBJ1-1, with a possible D match to TRBD1 (5 bases). Per germline, CDR1 MNHNS and CDR2 SASEGT. Trimming cost V 2 bases and J 5 bases, with 6 bases left between them. The length of the CDR3 is 12 residues.

The gene calls are TRBV20-1 and TRBJ2-2; unclear D gene. The germline CDR1 and CDR2 sequences are DFQATT and SNEGSKA (reference sequence). The CDR3 contains 13 residues. The V end was cut by 6 bases, the J end by 7 bases, with 15 bases between. The CDR3 coding sequence is TGCAGTGCCAGGCTCAGCTCTGGCGGGGAGCTGTTTTTT. Amino acids: CSARLSSGGELFF.

This clonotype was counted only a few times. This chain connects TRBV20-1 to TRBJ2-2, with TRBD2 identical over 13 bases. Germline CDR1 DFQATT, CDR2 SNEGSKA (reference sequence). This CDR3 spans 16 amino acids. V trimming: 6 bases; J trimming: 1 base; junction bases outside the gene matches: 5. CDR3 loop: CSAEGLAGENTGELFF. DNA of the CDR3: TGCAGTGCCGAAGGACTAGCGGGAGAGAACACCGGGGAGCTGTTTTTT.

This clonotype was detected only a few times. This chain uses TRBV6-1 with TRBJ1-5, with D unresolved. Trimming cost V 6 bases and J 7 bases, with 13 bases left between them. Germline-derived CDR1 and CDR2 are MNHNS and SASEGT. The CDR3 spans 13 residues. CDR3 residues: CASRLGGNQPQHF. DNA of the CDR3: TGTGCCAGCAGACTAGGAGGTAACCAGCCCCAGCATTTT.

The CDR3 sequence: CASSYPGTEGDEQYF. For the CDR3, the DNA is TGTGCCAGCAGTTACCCGGGGACCGAAGGTGACGAGCAGTACTTC. The V call is TRBV6-5, the J call TRBJ2-7, with D perhaps being TRBD1 or TRBD2 (5 bases each). V was cut by 2 bases and J by 5 bases, with 16 bases left in between. The CDR3 loop spans 15 amino acids. The germline CDR1 and CDR2 sequences are MNHEY and SVGAGI.

This clonotype showed up many times. V usage is TRBV4-2 and J usage is TRBJ2-3, with 9 positions matching TRBD2. Losses at the gene ends were 4 bases for V and 6 bases for J; bases not matched to a gene: 8. The CDR3 runs 15 residues. Germline CDR1 LGHNA, CDR2 YNFKEQ. The CDR3 spells CASSLIAGAQDTQYF. CDR3 DNA sequence: TGTGCCAGCAGCCTTATAGCGGGGGCGCAGGATACGCAGTATTTT.

The chain has TRBV4-2 and TRBJ1-2; TRBD1 matches 9 bases. The CDR3 runs to 14 residues. CDR1 and CDR2 from the germline V gene are LGHNA and YNFKEQ. V lost 3 bases to trimming and J lost 5 bases; unmatched junction nucleotides: 4. DNA for the CDR3: TGTGCCAGCAGCCAGGGGACAGGGCGATATGGCTACACCTTC. It encodes CASSQGTGRYGYTF.

This clonotype was counted at least ten times. V usage is TRBV12-3 or TRBV12-4 and J usage is TRBJ2-3; TRBD2 matches at 9 bases. The CDR3 length is 15 residues. The V and J ends lost 5 bases and 0 bases, in that order; junction bases with no gene match: 3. Written as DNA, the CDR3 is TGTGCCAGCAGTCAGAGCGGGGGGAGCACAGATACGCAGTATTTT. Residues: CASSQSGGSTDTQYF.

This clonotype was counted a few times. The chain carries TRBV20-1 and TRBJ2-2; possibly TRBD2 for D (5 bases). Germline values: CDR1 DFQATT, CDR2 SNEGSKA (reference sequence). The CDR3 extends over 16 amino acids. Trimming took 1 base from V and 5 from J, leaving 17 bases between them. CDR3 sequence: CSARGGVREVTGELFF. DNA of the CDR3: TGCAGTGCTAGAGGGGGAGTCCGTGAGGTGACCGGGGAGCTGTTTTTT.

This rearrangement joins TRBV27 to TRBJ2-5; the match to TRBD1 covers 8 bases. After removal of 5 bases from V and 5 bases from J, the junction contained 7 bases not matched to a gene. There are 14 residues in the CDR3. In germline, CDR1 is MNHEY, CDR2 SMNVEV (reference sequence). The CDR3 loop reads CASSRQGWPETQYF. The CDR3 DNA reads as TGTGCCAGCAGTCGACAGGGGTGGCCGGAGACCCAGTACTTC.

The chain carries TRBV29-1 and TRBJ1-2; tentative D call: TRBD1 (5 bases). The CDR3 consists of 13 residues. V lost 1 base and J lost 6, with 12 bases in between. Germline lookup yields CDR1 SQVTM and CDR2 ANQGSEA. DNA of the CDR3: TGCAGCGTTGAAGCACAGGAAGGCGATGGCTACACCTTC. Its protein product is CSVEAQEGDGYTF.

This clonotype occurred a few times. The chain couples TRBV5-5 to TRBJ2-1, with 12 bases lining up with TRBD2. Germline CDR1 and CDR2: SGHKS and YYEKEE (reference sequence). Losses at the gene ends were 4 bases for V and 11 bases for J; bases not matched to a gene: 10. The CDR3 extends over 15 amino acids. CDR3 residues: CASSPPLAGGQKQFF. In nucleotides, the CDR3 is TGTGCCAGCAGCCCCCCCCTAGCGGGGGGGCAAAAGCAGTTCTTC.

There are many counts of this clonotype. The V gene is TRBV5-1, the J gene TRBJ1-1, with D maybe TRBD1 (6 bases). Germline-derived CDR1 and CDR2 are SGHRS and YFSETQ. The CDR3 extends over 17 amino acids. Trimming removed 3 bases at V and 0 bases at J, with 18 bases between. The CDR3 bases are TGCGCCAGCAGCTCGGGGACAAGGGAAAATGTGAACACTGAAGCTTTCTTT. Translated, it gives CASSSGTRENVNTEAFF.

The chain is built from TRBV29-1 and TRBJ2-3; 7 positions match TRBD2. There are 15 residues in the CDR3. Germline CDR1 and CDR2: SQVTM and ANQGSEA. Germline trimming cut 4 bases from V and 5 bases from J; bases unmatched to any gene: 12. DNA of the CDR3: TGCAGCGTTGCAAAGCGGGAAGGGCGGGGAGATACGCAGTATTTT. Its translation is CSVAKREGRGDTQYF.

In this sample, this clonotype turned up a few times. V usage is TRBV24-1 and J usage is TRBJ2-3, with 14 bases matching TRBD2. This CDR3 comprises 19 residues. Looked up from germline, CDR1 is KGHDR and CDR2 is SFDVKD. J gave up 0 bases and V 5 bases, and 9 bases lay outside the gene matches. CDR3 sequence: CATSVPGTSGGPSTDTQYF. Here the CDR3 DNA reads TGTGCCACCAGTGTTCCGGGGACTAGCGGGGGACCAAGCACAGATACGCAGTATTTT.

The chain is built from TRBV6-5 and TRBJ2-5; no definite D call. V lost 1 base and J lost 0, with 6 bases in between. The CDR3 totals 14 residues. CDR1 MNHEY and CDR2 SVGAGI come from the germline V gene. CDR3 sequence: CASSYLGHQETQYF. CDR3 bases: TGTGCCAGCAGTTACTTGGGCCACCAAGAGACCCAGTACTTC.

There are a few counts of this clonotype. The chain joins TRBV10-3 to TRBJ1-2, with no clear D. The CDR3 extends over 12 amino acids. Per germline, CDR1 ENHRY and CDR2 SYGVKD. Deletions cut 8 bases from V and 7 bases from J, with 14 bases between. CDR3 nucleotide sequence: TGTGCCATCTTCGTGGGTTTCTTTGGCTACACCTTC. It codes for CAIFVGFFGYTF.

The V call is TRBV4-3, the J call TRBJ2-7; maybe TRBD1 (6 bases). Germline V gene lookup returns CDR1 LGHNA and CDR2 YSLEER. V was clipped by 1 base and J by 0 bases, with 10 bases between them. This CDR3 has 15 amino acids. CDR3 sequence reads: CASSQVGTSSYEQYF. The CDR3 nucleotides read TGCGCCAGCAGCCAAGTCGGGACAAGCTCCTACGAGCAGTACTTC.

The chain employs TRBV27 and TRBJ2-5; tentatively, D is TRBD1 or TRBD2 (5 bases each). Deletions cut 6 bases from V and 5 bases from J, with 19 bases between. Germline V lookup: CDR1 MNHEY, CDR2 SMNVEV (reference sequence). The CDR3 is 15 amino acids. This chain's CDR3 is CASRRGFRGVETQYF. For the CDR3, the DNA is TGTGCCAGCAGGAGGGGCTTTCGGGGCGTCGAGACCCAGTACTTC.

CDR3 region: CSAIRDLSEQYF. The CDR3 bases are TGCAGTGCTATAAGAGACCTCTCCGAGCAGTACTTC. The chain carries TRBV20-1 and TRBJ2-7; D is unresolved. Trimming removed 4 bases from V and 6 bases from J, with 13 bases in between. The CDR3 runs 12 residues. Germline CDR1 DFQATT, CDR2 SNEGSKA (reference sequence).

This clonotype was detected only a few times. The chain carries TRBV12-3 or TRBV12-4 and TRBJ2-5; 9 nucleotides match TRBD1. The CDR3 loop spans 18 amino acids. V lost 6 bases and J lost 5; bases outside the gene matches: 19. CDR3 nucleotides: TGTGCCAGCAGCTGGGTGGCTGGTGGGGACAGGGCGGGCGAGACCCAGTACTTC. Protein product: CASSWVAGGDRAGETQYF.

The chain employs TRBV12-3 or TRBV12-4 and TRBJ2-1; TRBD1 aligns across 7 bases. V lost 2 bases and J lost 9; bases outside the gene matches: 13. CDR3 size: 16 residues. The CDR3 DNA follows: TGTGCCAGCAGTTTAATACAGGGGCAGGGTCACGGTGAGCAGTTCTTC. This encodes CASSLIQGQGHGEQFF.

The V and J genes are TRBV5-1 and TRBJ2-1; D remains unclear. V was pared by 4 bases and J by 4 bases, with 15 bases between. The CDR3 spans 15 residues. Per germline, CDR1 SGHRS and CDR2 YFSETQ. CDR3 in DNA: TGCGCCAGCAGCCCTTTTGGAACATCGTACAATGAGCAGTTCTTC. Translating gives CASSPFGTSYNEQFF.

There are a few counts of this clonotype. The rearrangement uses TRBV5-6 and TRBJ2-3; D perhaps matches TRBD1 (7 bases). V lost 3 bases to trimming and J lost 3 bases, with 17 bases between them. The germline CDR1 and CDR2 sequences are SGHDT and YYEEEE. This CDR3 has 16 amino acids. The CDR3 DNA reads as TGTGCCAGCAGCTGGATGAGCAGGGGGGTAACAGATACGCAGTATTTT. It yields the protein CASSWMSRGVTDTQYF.

This clonotype was observed at least ten times. The chain uses TRBV5-1 and TRBJ2-1; D tentatively fits TRBD1 or TRBD2 (5 bases each). The CDR3 length is 21 residues. With 2 bases removed from V and 2 bases from J, the gap between germline ends came to 29 bases. Germline loops: CDR1 SGHRS, CDR2 YFSETQ. CDR3 sequence reads: CASSFPGALGSNLQAYNEQFF. In DNA, the CDR3 is TGCGCCAGCAGCTTCCCCGGGGCCCTCGGTTCGAACCTACAGGCCTACAATGAGCAGTTCTTC.

This clonotype was observed a handful of times. The CDR3 DNA is TGTGCCAGCAGCCAAGTGCTAGCGGGGGCGTCCTACGAGCAGTACTTC. It codes for CASSQVLAGASYEQYF. The chain carries TRBV3-1 and TRBJ2-7; TRBD2 matches 10 bases. CDR3 length: 16 residues. Germline V lookup: CDR1 LGHDT, CDR2 YNNKEL (reference sequence). J lost 1 base, V lost 1 base, and 4 bases had no gene match.